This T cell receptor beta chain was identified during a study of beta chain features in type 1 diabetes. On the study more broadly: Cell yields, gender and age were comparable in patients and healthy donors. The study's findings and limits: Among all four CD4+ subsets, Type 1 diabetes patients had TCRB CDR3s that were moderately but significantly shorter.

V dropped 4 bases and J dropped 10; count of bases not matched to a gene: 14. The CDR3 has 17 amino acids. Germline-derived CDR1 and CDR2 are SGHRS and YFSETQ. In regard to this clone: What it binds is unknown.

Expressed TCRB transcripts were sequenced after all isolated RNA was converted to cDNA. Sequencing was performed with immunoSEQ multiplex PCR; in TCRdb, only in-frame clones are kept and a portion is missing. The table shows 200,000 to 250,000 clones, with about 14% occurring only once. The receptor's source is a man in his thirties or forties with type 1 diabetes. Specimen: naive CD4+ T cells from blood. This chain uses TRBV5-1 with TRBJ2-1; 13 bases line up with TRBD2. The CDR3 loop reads CASSTGTSGVKVGEQFF. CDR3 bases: TGCGCCAGCAGCACGGGGACTAGCGGGGTCAAGGTGGGGGAGCAGTTCTTC.